Sequencing of this T cell receptor (beta chain) was carried out in a study of cytomegalovirus exposure and HLA in healthy donors. Primers included in the PCR were 60 Vbeta and 13 Jbeta primers. The method was immunoSEQ multiplex PCR; TCRdb's version includes in-frame clones alone and lacks a portion of them. The sample holds 100,000 to 150,000 clones; 80% are singletons and the top ten take 1.2%. Worth noting for this clone: What it recognizes is unknown.

Study findings and constraints: In vitro testing confirmed a few CMV-associated chains as specific for CMV antigens. A missense DCLRE1C variant was associated with V- and J-gene trimming of TCR beta chains in a later analysis, and an independent cohort replicated the association. Solely CMV serostatus was available to characterize immune exposure. In a later analysis, CMV-associated beta chains were mostly HLA-associated, it appeared.

In germline, CDR1 is ENHRY, CDR2 SYGVKD. The V and J ends lost 3 bases and 0 bases respectively, with 9 bases between them. This CDR3 contains 15 residues. Sequencing used PBMCs. The sequence was obtained from a female donor in good health and CMV-seronegative. V and J are TRBV10-3 and TRBJ2-1; D uncertain. CDR3 residues: CAISETVLSYNEQFF. The CDR3 nucleotides read TGTGCCATCAGTGAAACAGTGCTCTCCTACAATGAGCAGTTCTTC.